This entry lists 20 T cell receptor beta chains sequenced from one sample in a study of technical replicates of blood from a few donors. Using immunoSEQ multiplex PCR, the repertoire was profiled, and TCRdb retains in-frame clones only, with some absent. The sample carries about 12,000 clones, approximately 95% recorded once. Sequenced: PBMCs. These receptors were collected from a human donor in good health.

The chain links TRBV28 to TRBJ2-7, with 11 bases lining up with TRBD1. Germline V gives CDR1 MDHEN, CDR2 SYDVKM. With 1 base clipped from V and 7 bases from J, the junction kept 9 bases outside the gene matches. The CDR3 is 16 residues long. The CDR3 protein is CASSLFGGQGAREQYF. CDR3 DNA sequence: TGTGCCAGCAGTTTATTCGGCGGACAGGGGGCTCGAGAGCAGTACTTC.

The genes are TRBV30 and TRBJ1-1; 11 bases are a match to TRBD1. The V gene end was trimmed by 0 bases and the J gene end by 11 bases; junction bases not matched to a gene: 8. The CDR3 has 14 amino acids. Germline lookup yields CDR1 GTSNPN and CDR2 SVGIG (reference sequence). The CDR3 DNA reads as TGTGCCTGGAGTGTACTTGGACAGGGGGCGAGCGCTTTCTTT. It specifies CAWSVLGQGASAFF. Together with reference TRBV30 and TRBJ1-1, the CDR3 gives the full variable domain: SQTIHQWPATLVQPVGSPLSLECTVEGTSNPNLYWYRQAAGRGLQLLFYSVGIGQISSEVPQNLSASRPQDRQFILSSKKLLLSDSGFYLCAWSVLGQGASAFFGQGTRLTVV.

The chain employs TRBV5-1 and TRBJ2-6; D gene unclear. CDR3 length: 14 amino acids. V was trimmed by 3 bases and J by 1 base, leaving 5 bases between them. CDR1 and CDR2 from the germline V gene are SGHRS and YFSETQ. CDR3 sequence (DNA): TGCGCCAGCAGCTACCAGTCTGGGGCCAACGTCCTGACTTTC. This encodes CASSYQSGANVLTF.

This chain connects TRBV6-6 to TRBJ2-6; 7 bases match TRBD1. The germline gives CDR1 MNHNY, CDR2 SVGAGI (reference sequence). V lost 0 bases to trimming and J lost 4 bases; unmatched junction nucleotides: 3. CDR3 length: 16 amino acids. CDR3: CASSYSTGTGANVLTF. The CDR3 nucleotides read TGTGCCAGCAGTTACTCGACAGGGACGGGGGCCAACGTCCTGACTTTC.

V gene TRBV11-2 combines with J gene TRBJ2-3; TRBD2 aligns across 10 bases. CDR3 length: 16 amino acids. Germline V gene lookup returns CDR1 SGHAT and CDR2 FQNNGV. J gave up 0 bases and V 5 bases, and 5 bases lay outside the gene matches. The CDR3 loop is CASSPLAGTSTDTQYF. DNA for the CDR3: TGTGCCAGCAGCCCACTAGCGGGAACTAGCACAGATACGCAGTATTTT.

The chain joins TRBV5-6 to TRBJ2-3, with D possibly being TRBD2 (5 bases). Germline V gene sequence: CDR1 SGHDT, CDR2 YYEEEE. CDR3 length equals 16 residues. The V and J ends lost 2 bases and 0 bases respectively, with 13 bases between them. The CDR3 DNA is TGTGCCAGCAGCTTCCTAGCTGGCGGAAGCACAGATACGCAGTATTTT. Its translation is CASSFLAGGSTDTQYF.

DNA for the CDR3: TGTGCCAGCAGCTCTACGAGCGGGAGCTCCTACAATGAGCAGTTCTTC. This encodes CASSSTSGSSYNEQFF. This chain uses TRBV7-3 with TRBJ2-1, with 8 bases aligning to TRBD2. CDR1 is SGHTA, CDR2 FQGTGA, per germline. The CDR3 covers 16 residues. The V and J ends lost 4 bases and 0 bases, in that order; junction bases with no gene match: 5.

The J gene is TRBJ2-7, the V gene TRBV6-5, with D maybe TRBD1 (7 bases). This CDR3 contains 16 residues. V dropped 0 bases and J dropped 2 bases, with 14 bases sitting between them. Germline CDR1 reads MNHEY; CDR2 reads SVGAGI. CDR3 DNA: TGTGCCAGCAGTTACTCGAAGTCCAGGGGGGCCTACGAGCAGTACTTC. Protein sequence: CASSYSKSRGAYEQYF.

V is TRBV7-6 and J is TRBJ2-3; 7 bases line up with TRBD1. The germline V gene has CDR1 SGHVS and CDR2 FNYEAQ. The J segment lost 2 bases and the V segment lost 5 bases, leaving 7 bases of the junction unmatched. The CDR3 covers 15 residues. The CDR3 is CASSRGTEPTDTQYF. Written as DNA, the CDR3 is TGTGCCAGCAGCCGAGGGACAGAACCCACAGATACGCAGTATTTT.

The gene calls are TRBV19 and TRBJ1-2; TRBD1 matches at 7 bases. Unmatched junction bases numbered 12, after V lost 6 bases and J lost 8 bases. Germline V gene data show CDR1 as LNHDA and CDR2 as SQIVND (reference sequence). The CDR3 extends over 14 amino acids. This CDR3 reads CASSLADRLNGYTF. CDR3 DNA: TGTGCCAGTAGCCTCGCGGACAGGCTGAACGGCTACACCTTC.

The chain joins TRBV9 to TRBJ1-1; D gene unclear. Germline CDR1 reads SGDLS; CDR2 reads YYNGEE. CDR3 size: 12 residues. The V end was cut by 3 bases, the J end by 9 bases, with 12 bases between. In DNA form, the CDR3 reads TGTGCCAGCAGCGGAGAGGGATCTAAAGCTTTCTTT. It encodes CASSGEGSKAFF.

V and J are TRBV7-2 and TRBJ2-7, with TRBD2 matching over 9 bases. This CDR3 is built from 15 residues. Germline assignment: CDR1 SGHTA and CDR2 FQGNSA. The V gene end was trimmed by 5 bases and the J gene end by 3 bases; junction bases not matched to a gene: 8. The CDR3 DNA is TGTGCCAGCAGCCTCTCGGCGGGAGGGATCTACGAGCAGTACTTC. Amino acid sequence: CASSLSAGGIYEQYF.

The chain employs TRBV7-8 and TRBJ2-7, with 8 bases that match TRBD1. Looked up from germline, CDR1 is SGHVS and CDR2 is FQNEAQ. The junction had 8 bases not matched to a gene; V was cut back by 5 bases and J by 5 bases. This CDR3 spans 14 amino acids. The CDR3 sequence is CASSPRDRQDEQYF. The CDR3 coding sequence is TGTGCCAGCAGCCCACGGGACAGGCAAGACGAGCAGTACTTC.

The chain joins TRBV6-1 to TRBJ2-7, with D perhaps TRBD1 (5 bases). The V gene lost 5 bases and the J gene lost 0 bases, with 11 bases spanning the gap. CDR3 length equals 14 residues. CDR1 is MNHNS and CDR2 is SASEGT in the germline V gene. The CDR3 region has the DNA TGTGCCAGCAGTTCTGACAGATACTCCTACGAGCAGTACTTC. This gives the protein CASSSDRYSYEQYF.

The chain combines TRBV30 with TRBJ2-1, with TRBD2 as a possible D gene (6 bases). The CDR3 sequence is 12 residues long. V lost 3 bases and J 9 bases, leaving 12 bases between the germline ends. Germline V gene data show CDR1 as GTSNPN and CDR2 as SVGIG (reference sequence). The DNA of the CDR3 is TGTGCCTGGAGCCGGGGGTACGGTGAGCAGTTCTTC. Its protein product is CAWSRGYGEQFF.

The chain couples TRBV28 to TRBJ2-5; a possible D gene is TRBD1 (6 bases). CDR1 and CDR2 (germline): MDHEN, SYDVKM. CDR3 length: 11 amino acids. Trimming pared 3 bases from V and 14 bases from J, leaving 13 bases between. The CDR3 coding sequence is TGTGCCAGCAGTTTGGACAGAAGATACTACTTC. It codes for CASSLDRRYYF.

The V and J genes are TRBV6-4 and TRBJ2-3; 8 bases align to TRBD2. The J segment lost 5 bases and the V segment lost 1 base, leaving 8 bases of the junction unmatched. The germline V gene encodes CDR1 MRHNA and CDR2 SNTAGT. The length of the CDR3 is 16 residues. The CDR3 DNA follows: TGTGCCAGCAGTGACTTGGCGGGAGGAGGGGGAGATACGCAGTATTTT. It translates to CASSDLAGGGGDTQYF.

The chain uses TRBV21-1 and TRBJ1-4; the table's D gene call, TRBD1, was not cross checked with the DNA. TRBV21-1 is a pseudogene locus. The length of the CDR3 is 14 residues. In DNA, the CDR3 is TGTGCCAGCAGCATCGGACAGGGTGAGGAAAAACTGTTTTTT. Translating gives CASSIGQGEEKLFF.

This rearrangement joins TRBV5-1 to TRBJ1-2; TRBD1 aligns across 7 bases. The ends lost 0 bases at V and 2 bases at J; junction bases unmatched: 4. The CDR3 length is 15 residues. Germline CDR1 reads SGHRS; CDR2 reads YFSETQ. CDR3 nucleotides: TGCGCCAGCAGCTTGGATACAGGGGTCAACTATGGCTACACCTTC. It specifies CASSLDTGVNYGYTF.

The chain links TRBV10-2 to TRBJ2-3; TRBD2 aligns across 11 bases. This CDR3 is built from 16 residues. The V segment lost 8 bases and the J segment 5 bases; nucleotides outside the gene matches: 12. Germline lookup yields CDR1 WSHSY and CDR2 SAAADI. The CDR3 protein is CASPTSGSLKEDTQYF. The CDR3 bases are TGCGCCAGCCCTACTAGCGGGAGTCTTAAAGAAGATACGCAGTATTTT.